The 6 T cell receptor beta chains given below trace back to one sample, sequenced in a study of identical twins. TCRdb independently ran MiXCR on the 5' RACE reads; one entry per CDR3 protein. The sample has under 300,000 distinct CDR3 sequences; approximately 8.3% are singletons. The same specimen was also included in a second study, on yellow fever vaccine responses in identical twins.

The sample consisted of CD8+ T cells sorted from blood. Receptors originate from a woman in her late teens or twenties in good health.

This chain links TRBV11-2 with TRBJ2-7; D possibly corresponds to TRBD2 (5 bases). Per germline, CDR1 SGHAT and CDR2 FQNNGV. V was clipped by 2 bases and J by 4 bases, with 24 bases between them. The CDR3 has 18 amino acids. The CDR3 DNA sequence: TGTGCCAGCAGCTTAAGGGCGTTGCCGGGCTCCGGGAAGTACGAGCAGTACTTC. Amino acids: CASSLRALPGSGKYEQYF.

The chain joins TRBV5-6 to TRBJ2-1; 10 bases agree with TRBD2. Trimming at V came to 0 bases and at J to 9 bases, leaving 9 bases not matched to a gene. CDR3 length: 16 amino acids. CDR1 and CDR2 (germline): SGHDT, YYEEEE. CDR3 sequence reads: CASSLVGTSVGGEQFF. DNA for the CDR3: TGTGCCAGCAGCTTGGTGGGGACTAGCGTAGGTGGTGAGCAGTTCTTC.

This clonotype has a count of ten or more. The rearrangement uses TRBV28 and TRBJ2-7, with 8 bases that match TRBD1. The CDR3 covers 17 residues. The ends lost 7 bases at V and 0 bases at J; junction bases unmatched: 14. Looked up from germline, CDR1 is MDHEN and CDR2 is SYDVKM. The CDR3 DNA follows: TGTGCCAGCACCCTCCCCGCCGGGGACAGGTTCTCCTACGAGCAGTACTTC. It is translated as CASTLPAGDRFSYEQYF.

The chain combines TRBV5-6 with TRBJ2-5, with D maybe TRBD2 (6 bases). The CDR3 covers 16 residues. Germline V gene sequence: CDR1 SGHDT, CDR2 YYEEEE. V was shortened by 5 bases and J by 1 base, with 18 bases between the two germline ends. The CDR3 spells CASSDLVAEPQETQYF. DNA for the CDR3: TGTGCCAGCAGTGATCTTGTAGCGGAGCCCCAAGAGACCCAGTACTTC.

This clonotype was seen many times. The V gene is TRBV4-2, the J gene TRBJ2-2, with D possibly being TRBD1 (6 bases). There are 14 residues in the CDR3. Per the germline V gene, CDR1 is LGHNA and CDR2 is YNFKEQ. Trimming shortened V by 1 base and J by 5 bases, and 8 bases separated the two germline ends. The CDR3 region is CASSQGTDTGELFF. The CDR3 DNA follows: TGTGCCAGCAGCCAAGGGACAGATACCGGGGAGCTGTTTTTT.

The rearrangement links TRBV29-1 to TRBJ2-7; 7 bases line up with TRBD1. Germline V gene sequence: CDR1 SQVTM, CDR2 ANQGSEA. CDR3 length equals 12 residues. V lost 7 bases to trimming and J lost 3 bases; unmatched junction nucleotides: 6. The CDR3 here is CSGKQGLYEQYF. DNA for the CDR3: TGCAGCGGGAAACAGGGGCTCTACGAGCAGTACTTC.